Given below is one T cell receptor (beta chain) in context. Its target is not known. This entry is derived from a study of cytomegalovirus exposure and HLA in healthy donors. Study-level points and caveats: A classifier reportedly called cytomegalovirus status with high sensitivity and specificity. Among TCR beta chains, those listed as cytomegalovirus-associated numbered over 150. Three chains linked to CMV were shown in vitro to be specific for CMV antigens. In the 120 or so validation repertoires, 85% to 95% of cluster scores exceeded 0, per a later analysis.

Clones were sequenced by immunoSEQ multiplex PCR, and TCRdb holds only the in-frame ones, with some missing. The sample has more than 300,000 clones; 75% to 90% are singletons. The source is a woman under 30 in good health and CMV-seronegative. What was sequenced was PBMCs.

In DNA, the CDR3 is TGTGCCAGCAGTGAAGGGACTACCCAAGAGACCCAGTACTTC. Protein product: CASSEGTTQETQYF. The V and J genes are TRBV6-1 and TRBJ2-5, with D perhaps TRBD2 (6 bases). This CDR3 is 14 amino acids long. Germline V CDR1 and CDR2: MNHNS, SASEGT. Trimming took off 1 base at V and 1 base at J, with 7 bases between the two ends.